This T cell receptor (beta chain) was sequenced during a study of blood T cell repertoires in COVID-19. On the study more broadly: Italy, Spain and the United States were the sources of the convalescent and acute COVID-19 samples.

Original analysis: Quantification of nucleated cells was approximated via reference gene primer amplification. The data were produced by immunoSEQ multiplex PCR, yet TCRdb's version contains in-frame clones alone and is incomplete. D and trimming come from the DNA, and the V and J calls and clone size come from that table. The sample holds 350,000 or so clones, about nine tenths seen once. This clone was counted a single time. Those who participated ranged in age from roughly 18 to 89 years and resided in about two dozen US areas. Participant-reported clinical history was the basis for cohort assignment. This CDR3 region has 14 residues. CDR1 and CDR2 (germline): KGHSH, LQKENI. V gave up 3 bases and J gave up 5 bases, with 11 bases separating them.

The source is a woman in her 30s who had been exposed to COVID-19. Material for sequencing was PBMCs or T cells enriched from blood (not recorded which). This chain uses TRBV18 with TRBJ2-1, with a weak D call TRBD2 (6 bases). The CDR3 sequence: CASSPVGLNNEQFF. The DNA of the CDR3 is TGTGCCAGCTCACCCGTGGGACTCAACAATGAGCAGTTCTTC.